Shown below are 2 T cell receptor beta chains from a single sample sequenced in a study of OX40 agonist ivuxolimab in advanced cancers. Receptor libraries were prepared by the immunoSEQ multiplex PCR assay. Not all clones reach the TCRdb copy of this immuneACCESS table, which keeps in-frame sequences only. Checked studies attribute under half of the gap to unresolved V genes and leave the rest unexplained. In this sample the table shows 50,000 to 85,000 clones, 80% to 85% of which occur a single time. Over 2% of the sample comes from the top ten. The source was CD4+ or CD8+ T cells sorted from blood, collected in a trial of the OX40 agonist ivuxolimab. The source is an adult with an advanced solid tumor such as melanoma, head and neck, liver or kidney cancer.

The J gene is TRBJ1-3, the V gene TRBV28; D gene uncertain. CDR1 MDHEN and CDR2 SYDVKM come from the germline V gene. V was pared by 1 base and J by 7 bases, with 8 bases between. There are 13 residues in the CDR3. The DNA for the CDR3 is TGTGCCAGCAGTTTATATCGGTGGAACACCATATATTTT. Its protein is CASSLYRWNTIYF.

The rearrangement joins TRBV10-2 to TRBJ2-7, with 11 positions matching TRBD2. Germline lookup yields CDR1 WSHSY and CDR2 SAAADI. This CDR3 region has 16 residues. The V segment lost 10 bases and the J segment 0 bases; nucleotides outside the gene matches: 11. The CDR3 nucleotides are TGCGCCATCCAATCAAGGGGACTAGCGGCCTCCTACGAGCAGTACTTC. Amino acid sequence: CAIQSRGLAASYEQYF.